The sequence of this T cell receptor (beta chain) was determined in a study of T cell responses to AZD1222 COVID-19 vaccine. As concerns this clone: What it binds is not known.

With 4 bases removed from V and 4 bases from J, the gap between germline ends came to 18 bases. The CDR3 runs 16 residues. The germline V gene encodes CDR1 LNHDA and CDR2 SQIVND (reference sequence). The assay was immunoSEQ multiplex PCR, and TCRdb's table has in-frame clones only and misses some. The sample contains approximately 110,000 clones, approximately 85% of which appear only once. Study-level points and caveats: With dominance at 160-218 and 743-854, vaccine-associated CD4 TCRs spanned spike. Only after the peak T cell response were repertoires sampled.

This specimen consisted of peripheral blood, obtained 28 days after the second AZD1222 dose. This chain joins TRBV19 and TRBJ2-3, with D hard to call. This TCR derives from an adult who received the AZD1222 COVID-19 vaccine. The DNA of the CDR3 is TGTGCCAGTAGTACCCGCTCCCGCCCTGGGGCAGATACGCAGTATTTT. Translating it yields CASSTRSRPGADTQYF. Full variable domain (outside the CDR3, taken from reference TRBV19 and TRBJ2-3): DGGITQSPKYLFRKEGQNVTLSCEQNLNHDAMYWYRQDPGQGLRLIYYSQIVNDFQKGDIAEGYSVSREKKESFPLTVTSAQKNPTAFYLCASSTRSRPGADTQYFGPGTRLTVL.